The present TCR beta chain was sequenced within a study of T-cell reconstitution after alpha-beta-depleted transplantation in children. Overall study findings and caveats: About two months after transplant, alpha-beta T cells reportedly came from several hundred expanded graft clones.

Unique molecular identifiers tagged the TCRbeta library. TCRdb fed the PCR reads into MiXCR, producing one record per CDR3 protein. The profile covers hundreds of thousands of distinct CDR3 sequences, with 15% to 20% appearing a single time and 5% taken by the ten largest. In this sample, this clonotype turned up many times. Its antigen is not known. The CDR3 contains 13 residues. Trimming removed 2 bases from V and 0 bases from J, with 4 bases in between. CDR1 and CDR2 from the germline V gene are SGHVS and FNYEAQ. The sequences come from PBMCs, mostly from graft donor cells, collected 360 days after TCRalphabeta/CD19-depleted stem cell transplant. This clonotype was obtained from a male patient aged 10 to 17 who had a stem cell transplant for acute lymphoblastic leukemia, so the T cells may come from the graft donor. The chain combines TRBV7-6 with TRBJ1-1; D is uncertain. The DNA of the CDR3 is TGTGCCAGCAGCTTACGGTTGAACACTGAAGCTTTCTTT. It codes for CASSLRLNTEAFF. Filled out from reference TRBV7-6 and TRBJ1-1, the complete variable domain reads GAGVSQSPRYKVTKRGQDVALRCDPISGHVSLYWYRQALGQGPEFLTYFNYEAQQDKSGLPNDRFSAERPEGSISTLTIQRTEQRDSAMYRCASSLRLNTEAFFGQGTRLTVV.